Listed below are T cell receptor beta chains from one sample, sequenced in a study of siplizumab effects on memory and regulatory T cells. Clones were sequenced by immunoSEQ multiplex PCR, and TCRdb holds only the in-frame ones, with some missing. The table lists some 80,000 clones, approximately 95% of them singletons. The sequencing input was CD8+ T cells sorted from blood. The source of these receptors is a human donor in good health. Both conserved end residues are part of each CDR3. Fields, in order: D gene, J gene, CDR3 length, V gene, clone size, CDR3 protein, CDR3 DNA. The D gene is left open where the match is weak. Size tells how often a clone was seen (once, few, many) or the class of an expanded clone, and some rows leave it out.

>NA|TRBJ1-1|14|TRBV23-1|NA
CASSQTDRNTEAFF
TGCGCCAGCAGCCAAACGGACAGGAACACTGAAGCTTTCTTT
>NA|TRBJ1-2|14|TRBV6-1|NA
CASSEWGFDYGYTF
TGTGCCAGCAGTGAGTGGGGGTTTGACTATGGCTACACCTTC
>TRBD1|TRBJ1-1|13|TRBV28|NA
CASRGQTNTEAFF
TGTGCCAGCAGGGGACAGACGAACACTGAAGCTTTCTTT
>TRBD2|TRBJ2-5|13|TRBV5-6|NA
CASSWGGPETQYF
TGTGCCAGCAGCTGGGGAGGGCCGGAGACCCAGTACTTC
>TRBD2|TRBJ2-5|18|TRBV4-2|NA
CASSQEWTSGREFETQYF
TGTGCCAGCAGCCAAGAGTGGACTAGCGGGAGGGAGTTCGAGACCCAGTACTTC
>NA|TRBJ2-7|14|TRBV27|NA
CASRPRGAPYEQYF
TGTGCCAGCAGGCCGAGAGGGGCACCCTACGAGCAGTACTTC
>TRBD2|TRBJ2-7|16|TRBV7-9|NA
CASSLAAGLESYEQYF
TGTGCCAGCAGCTTAGCCGCGGGACTAGAGTCCTACGAGCAGTACTTC
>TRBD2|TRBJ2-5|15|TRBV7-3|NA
CASSPSGRARETQYF
TGTGCCAGCAGCCCTAGCGGGAGGGCCCGGGAGACCCAGTACTTC
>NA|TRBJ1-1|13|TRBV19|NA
CASLLGGATEAFF
TGTGCCAGTCTTTTGGGGGGCGCAACTGAAGCTTTCTTT
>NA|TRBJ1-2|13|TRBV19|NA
CASGPRRNDGYTF
TGTGCCAGCGGCCCTCGGCGGAACGATGGCTACACCTTC
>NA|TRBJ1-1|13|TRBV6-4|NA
CASSDRVNTEAFF
TGTGCCAGCAGTGACCGGGTGAACACTGAAGCTTTCTTT
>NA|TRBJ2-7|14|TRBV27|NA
CASSLSGRGYEQYF
TGTGCCAGCAGTTTATCCGGGAGAGGTTACGAGCAGTACTTC
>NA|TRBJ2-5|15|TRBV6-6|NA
CASSFAESFPETQYF
TGTGCCAGCAGTTTCGCGGAATCGTTTCCAGAGACCCAGTACTTC
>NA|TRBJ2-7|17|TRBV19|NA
CASSPPTGLASTYEQYF
TGTGCCAGTAGCCCTCCCACCGGGCTAGCGTCGACCTACGAGCAGTACTTC
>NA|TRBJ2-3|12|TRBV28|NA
CASSPPSDTQYF
TGTGCCAGCAGCCCCCCCAGCGATACGCAGTATTTT
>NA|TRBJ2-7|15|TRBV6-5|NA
CASSYSRDMIYEQYF
TGTGCCAGCAGTTACTCGAGGGATATGATTTACGAGCAGTACTTC
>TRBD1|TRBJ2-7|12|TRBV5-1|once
CASRQGDYEQYF
TGCGCCAGCCGACAGGGCGACTACGAGCAGTACTTC
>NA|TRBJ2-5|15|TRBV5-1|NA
CASSLEGLYQETQYF
TGCGCCAGCAGCTTGGAAGGGTTGTACCAAGAGACCCAGTACTTC
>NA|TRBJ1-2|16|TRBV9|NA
CASSGVGGLTNYGYTF
TGTGCCAGCAGCGGGGTTGGGGGCCTTACTAACTATGGCTACACCTTC
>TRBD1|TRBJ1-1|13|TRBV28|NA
CASSGTGSIEAFF
TGTGCCAGCTCTGGGACAGGGTCTATTGAAGCTTTCTTT
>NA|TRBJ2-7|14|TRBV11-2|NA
CASSLETVPYEQYF
TGTGCCAGCAGCTTAGAGACGGTCCCCTACGAGCAGTACTTC
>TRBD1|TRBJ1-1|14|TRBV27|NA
CASSPSGGYTEAFF
TGTGCCAGCAGTCCCTCAGGGGGCTACACTGAAGCTTTCTTT
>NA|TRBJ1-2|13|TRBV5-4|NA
CASSSTRGYGYTF
TGTGCCAGCAGCTCCACTCGGGGCTATGGCTACACCTTC
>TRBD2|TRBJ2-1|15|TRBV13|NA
CASSLSREGMGEQFF
TGTGCCAGCAGCTTATCCAGGGAGGGCATGGGTGAGCAGTTCTTC
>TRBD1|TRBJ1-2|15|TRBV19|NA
CASSIRGQGIYGYTF
TGTGCCAGTAGTATTCGGGGACAGGGGATCTATGGCTACACCTTC
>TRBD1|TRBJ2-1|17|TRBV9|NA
CASSPPGGQWGYNEQFF
TGTGCCAGCAGCCCCCCAGGGGGCCAATGGGGCTACAATGAGCAGTTCTTC
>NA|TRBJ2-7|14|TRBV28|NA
CASSPKSEYHEQYF
TGTGCCAGCAGTCCGAAATCAGAATACCACGAGCAGTACTTC
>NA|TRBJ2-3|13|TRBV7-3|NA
CASSFLGGDTQYF
TGTGCCAGCAGCTTTCTGGGGGGAGATACGCAGTATTTT
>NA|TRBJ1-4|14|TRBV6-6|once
CASTLQGLNEKLFF
TGTGCCAGCACCCTACAGGGTTTAAATGAAAAACTGTTTTTT
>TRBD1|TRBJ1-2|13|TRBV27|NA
CASSLTGGDGYTF
TGTGCCAGCAGTTTAACAGGGGGCGACGGCTACACCTTC
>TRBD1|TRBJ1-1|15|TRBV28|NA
CASRGTVTLNTEAFF
TGTGCCAGCAGGGGGACAGTTACCTTGAACACTGAAGCTTTCTTT
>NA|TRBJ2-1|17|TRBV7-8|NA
CASSLSGGGSSYNEQFF
TGTGCCAGCAGCTTAAGTGGAGGCGGCAGCTCCTACAATGAGCAGTTCTTC
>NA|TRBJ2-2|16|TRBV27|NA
CASTPSVGAITGELFF
TGTGCCAGCACCCCCAGTGTGGGGGCCATCACCGGGGAGCTGTTTTTT
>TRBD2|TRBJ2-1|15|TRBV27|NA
CASSFGTSGYNEQFF
TGTGCCAGCAGTTTTGGGACTAGCGGCTACAATGAGCAGTTCTTC
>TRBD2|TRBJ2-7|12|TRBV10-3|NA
CASLGLAGEQYF
TGTGCCAGCTTAGGACTAGCTGGCGAGCAGTACTTC
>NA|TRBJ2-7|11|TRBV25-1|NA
CASRDAVEQYF
TGTGCCAGTAGGGACGCGGTCGAGCAGTACTTC
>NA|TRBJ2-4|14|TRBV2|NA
CASSGGRLENIQYF
TGTGCCAGCAGTGGCGGACGCCTCGAAAACATTCAGTACTTC
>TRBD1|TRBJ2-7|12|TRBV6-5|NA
CASKDRRHEQYF
TGTGCCAGCAAGGACAGGCGGCACGAGCAGTACTTC
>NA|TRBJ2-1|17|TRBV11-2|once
CASSLVGSDGFGGEQFF
TGTGCCAGCAGCTTAGTGGGCAGTGACGGGTTCGGGGGTGAGCAGTTCTTC
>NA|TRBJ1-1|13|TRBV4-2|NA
CASSQGGRTEAFF
TGTGCCAGCAGCCAAGGGGGCAGGACTGAAGCTTTCTTT
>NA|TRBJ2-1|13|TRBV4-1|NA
CASSQGAFDEQFF
TGCGCCAGCAGCCAAGGAGCGTTCGATGAGCAGTTCTTC
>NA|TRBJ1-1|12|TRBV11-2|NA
CASSLEVLYPFF
TGTGCCAGCAGCTTAGAAGTTCTGTATCCTTTCTTT
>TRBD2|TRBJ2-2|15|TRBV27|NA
CAGQREGPRPGELFF
TGTGCCGGTCAGCGGGAGGGTCCCCGCCCCGGGGAGCTGTTTTTT
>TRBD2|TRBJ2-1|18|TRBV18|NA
CASSPNDPRTSVYNEQFF
TGTGCCAGCTCACCAAACGATCCCCGGACTAGCGTTTACAATGAGCAGTTCTTC
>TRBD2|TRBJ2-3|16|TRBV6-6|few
CASREPSGTPTDTQYF
TGTGCCAGCAGGGAACCTAGCGGGACCCCCACAGATACGCAGTATTTT
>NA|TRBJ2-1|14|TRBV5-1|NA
CASSLGGSVNEQFF
TGCGCCAGCAGCTTAGGGGGGAGCGTCAATGAGCAGTTCTTC
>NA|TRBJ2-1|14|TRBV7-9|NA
CASRWMAEYNEQFF
TGTGCCAGCAGATGGATGGCAGAGTACAATGAGCAGTTCTTC
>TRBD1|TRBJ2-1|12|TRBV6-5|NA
CASSFDRGQQFF
TGTGCCAGCAGCTTTGACAGGGGGCAACAGTTCTTC
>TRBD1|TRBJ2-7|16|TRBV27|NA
CASSPALGQGAYEQYF
TGTGCCAGCAGTCCAGCCCTCGGACAGGGGGCCTACGAGCAGTACTTC
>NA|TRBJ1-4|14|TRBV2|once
CASSDGQGEEKLFF
TGTGCCAGCAGTGATGGGCAAGGAGAGGAAAAACTGTTTTTT
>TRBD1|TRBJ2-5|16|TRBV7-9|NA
CASSPPDRGFGETQYF
TGTGCCAGCAGCCCTCCGGACAGGGGCTTCGGAGAGACCCAGTACTTC
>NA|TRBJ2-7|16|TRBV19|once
CASSFSGTPFRNEQYF
TGTGCCAGTAGTTTCTCCGGGACCCCCTTTCGGAACGAGCAGTACTTC
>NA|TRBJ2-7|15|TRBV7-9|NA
CASSLEDHGSYEQYF
TGTGCCAGCAGCTTGGAGGACCATGGATCTTACGAGCAGTACTTC
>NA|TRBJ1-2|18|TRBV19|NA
CASSITLNDAATLYGYTF
TGTGCCAGTAGTATTACGCTTAATGATGCAGCGACTCTTTATGGCTACACCTTC
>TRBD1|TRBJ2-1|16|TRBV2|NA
CASSEGATGSYNEQFF
TGTGCCAGCAGTGAGGGGGCGACAGGGTCCTACAATGAGCAGTTCTTC